The 30 T cell receptor beta chains listed next were all sequenced from one sample in a study of T cell repertoires in cytomegalovirus infection. In TCRdb, the reads were re-called with MiXCR into one record per CDR3 protein. The sample records 200,000 to 300,000 distinct CDR3 sequences, approximately 9.2% being singletons. Sequencing input: PBMCs. These receptors originate from a human donor in good health (CMV status not recorded). Some clones in this sample may be carry-over from other donors' samples.

The gene calls are TRBV19 and TRBJ1-6; possible D gene TRBD1, 6 bases. Germline V lookup: CDR1 LNHDA, CDR2 SQIVND (reference sequence). The CDR3 is 15 amino acids. V lost 0 bases, J lost 10 bases, and 13 bases lay in between. DNA of the CDR3: TGTGCCAGTAGTATAGATCCAGGGGCGGCCTCACCCCTCCACTTT. This gives the protein CASSIDPGAASPLHF.

This clonotype was counted ten times or more. The V call is TRBV12-3 or TRBV12-4, the J call TRBJ1-1; 8 bases agree with TRBD1. Unmatched junction bases numbered 3, after V lost 1 base and J lost 2 bases. This CDR3 spans 15 amino acids. CDR3 nucleotide sequence: TGTGCCAGCAGTTTAGAGACAGGGGCTAACACTGAAGCTTTCTTT. It is translated as CASSLETGANTEAFF.

Many counts were recorded for this clonotype. This chain joins TRBV12-3 or TRBV12-4 and TRBJ2-5; possible D gene TRBD1, 6 bases. V was pared by 2 bases and J by 1 base, with 8 bases between. This CDR3 has 14 residues. The CDR3 is CASSLQGTQETQYF. CDR3 DNA sequence: TGTGCCAGCAGTTTACAGGGGACCCAAGAGACCCAGTACTTC.

The chain links TRBV28 to TRBJ1-3; TRBD1 matches 9 bases. Trimming at V came to 2 bases and at J to 3 bases, leaving 5 bases not matched to a gene. Germline CDR1 reads MDHEN; CDR2 reads SYDVKM. CDR3 size: 16 residues. This CDR3 is CASSLLQGAGGNTIYF. CDR3 DNA sequence: TGTGCCAGCAGTTTACTACAGGGGGCGGGTGGAAACACCATATATTTT. The whole variable domain, remainder taken from reference TRBV28 and TRBJ1-3, is DVKVTQSSRYLVKRTGEKVFLECVQDMDHENMFWYRQDPGLGLRLIYFSYDVKMKEKGDIPEGYSVSREKKERFSLILESASTNQTSMYLCASSLLQGAGGNTIYFGEGSWLTVV.

This clonotype was seen many times. This chain links TRBV7-2 with TRBJ1-6; D is unclear. The length of the CDR3 is 16 residues. CDR1 is SGHTA and CDR2 is FQGNSA in the germline V gene. Trimming removed 3 bases from V and 7 bases from J, with 16 bases in between. CDR3 sequence: CASSFRTGSNNSPLHF. DNA for the CDR3: TGTGCCAGCAGCTTTCGGACGGGCTCGAACAATTCACCCCTCCACTTT.

The V and J genes are TRBV6-6 and TRBJ2-7, with 16 nucleotides matching TRBD2. CDR3 length: 19 amino acids. Unmatched junction bases numbered 10, after V lost 0 bases and J lost 5 bases. Per germline, CDR1 MNHNY and CDR2 SVGAGI (reference sequence). The CDR3 DNA reads as TGTGCCAGCAGTTACTCGGGACCGGGACTAGCGGGAGGGTCCCACGAGCAGTACTTC. Translation: CASSYSGPGLAGGSHEQYF.

The rearrangement joins TRBV19 to TRBJ2-7; D is unresolved. The CDR3 runs 13 residues. Between the trimmed V and J ends, which lost 1 base and 0 bases, there was a span of 4 bases. Per the germline V gene, CDR1 is LNHDA and CDR2 is SQIVND (reference sequence). CDR3 nucleotides: TGTGCCAGTAGTATAGCAGTCTCCTACGAGCAGTACTTC. Its protein is CASSIAVSYEQYF.

This chain joins TRBV29-1 and TRBJ2-5; 7 bases match TRBD1. Losses at the gene ends were 4 bases for V and 1 base for J; bases not matched to a gene: 6. In germline, CDR1 is SQVTM, CDR2 ANQGSEA. The CDR3 length is 14 residues. CDR3 loop: CSVVGTETQETQYF. The DNA of the CDR3 is TGCAGCGTTGTGGGGACAGAGACCCAAGAGACCCAGTACTTC. The full variable domain, rest sourced from reference TRBV29-1 and TRBJ2-5, is SAVISQKPSRDICQRGTSLTIQCQVDSQVTMMFWYRQQPGQSLTLIATANQGSEATYESGFVIDKFPISRPNLTFSTLTVSNMSPEDSSIYLCSVVGTETQETQYFGPGTRLLVL.

This clonotype was detected many times. V usage is TRBV9 and J usage is TRBJ2-7; D is unresolved. The ends were cut back, 4 bases at V and 6 bases at J, with 17 bases in the middle. Germline CDR1 is SGDLS and CDR2 is YYNGEE. The CDR3 has 14 amino acids. The CDR3 DNA sequence: TGTGCCAGCAGCCCCGATCCCCGGGTCAGCGAGCAGTACTTC. It codes for CASSPDPRVSEQYF. Complete variable domain (other parts from reference TRBV9 and TRBJ2-7): DSGVTQTPKHLITATGQRVTLRCSPRSGDLSVYWYQQSLDQGLQFLIQYYNGEERAKGNILERFSAQQFPDLHSELNLSSLELGDSALYFCASSPDPRVSEQYFGPGTRLTVT.

This clonotype occurred many times. The genes are TRBV7-2 and TRBJ1-5, with TRBD1 as a possible D gene (6 bases). Germline V gene data show CDR1 as SGHTA and CDR2 as FQGNSA. The V and J ends lost 3 bases and 7 bases respectively, with 13 bases between them. The CDR3 loop spans 14 amino acids. CDR3 region: CASSLQGRVQPQHF. For the CDR3, the DNA is TGTGCCAGCAGCTTGCAGGGGCGCGTGCAGCCCCAGCATTTT.

This clonotype was counted ten times or more. This chain links TRBV5-1 with TRBJ1-1; TRBD1 matches 9 bases. The V gene end was trimmed by 4 bases and the J gene end by 5 bases; junction bases not matched to a gene: 9. The germline V gene has CDR1 SGHRS and CDR2 YFSETQ. This CDR3 has 15 residues. In DNA, the CDR3 is TGCGCCAGCAGCCCGAGGGACAGGGAGAATACTGAAGCTTTCTTT. Translated, it gives CASSPRDRENTEAFF. Full variable domain (remainder filled in from reference TRBV5-1 and TRBJ1-1): KAGVTQTPRYLIKTRGQQVTLSCSPISGHRSVSWYQQTPGQGLQFLFEYFSETQRNKGNFPGRFSGRQFSNSRSEMNVSTLELGDSALYLCASSPRDRENTEAFFGQGTRLTVV.

This clonotype was seen at least ten times. J is TRBJ1-1 and V is TRBV7-2, with a weak D call TRBD1 (5 bases). The CDR3 extends over 15 amino acids. Trimming left V 5 bases short and J 11 bases short, with 24 bases between. CDR1 SGHTA and CDR2 FQGNSA come from the germline V gene. Written as DNA, the CDR3 is TGTGCCAGCAGCCCAAACCCGCAGGGACTAGTAGATGCTTTCTTT. Translation: CASSPNPQGLVDAFF.

This clonotype was recorded at least ten times. This chain uses TRBV7-2 with TRBJ1-3, with 9 nucleotides matching TRBD1. The CDR3 contains 15 residues. The ends lost 5 bases at V and 4 bases at J; junction bases unmatched: 6. Germline CDR1 reads SGHTA; CDR2 reads FQGNSA. CDR3 sequence (DNA): TGTGCCAGCAGCCCACAGGGGGCATTCGGAAACACCATATATTTT. The encoded protein is CASSPQGAFGNTIYF.

This sequence joins TRBV20-1 and TRBJ1-4, with a possible D match to TRBD1 (5 bases). The CDR3 sequence is 14 residues long. Trimming cost V 0 bases and J 5 bases, with 10 bases left between them. Germline CDR1 DFQATT, CDR2 SNEGSKA (reference sequence). CDR3 protein: CSARDWTPNEKLFF. CDR3 coding DNA: TGCAGTGCTAGAGATTGGACACCGAATGAAAAACTGTTTTTT.

This clonotype was seen repeatedly, ten times or more. V gene TRBV7-2 combines with J gene TRBJ2-1; a possible D gene is TRBD2 (6 bases). The CDR3 has 12 residues. V was shortened by 5 bases and J by 9 bases, with 11 bases between the two germline ends. Germline assignment: CDR1 SGHTA and CDR2 FQGNSA. CDR3 in amino acids: CASSLTSREQFF. In DNA, the CDR3 is TGTGCCAGCAGCCTTACTAGCCGTGAGCAGTTCTTC.

The rearrangement joins TRBV29-1 to TRBJ2-6; maybe TRBD1 (6 bases). Germline CDR1 SQVTM, CDR2 ANQGSEA. With 3 bases removed from V and 2 bases from J, the gap between germline ends came to 8 bases. The CDR3 runs 14 residues. CDR3 sequence reads: CSVDTGTGANVLTF. CDR3 coding DNA: TGCAGCGTTGATACAGGGACTGGGGCCAACGTCCTGACTTTC.

This chain joins TRBV20-1 and TRBJ1-4; possibly TRBD1 for D (6 bases). The V gene's germline CDR1 is DFQATT and CDR2 SNEGSKA (reference sequence). V lost 4 bases and J lost 5, with 11 bases in between. The CDR3 spans 13 residues. The CDR3 spells CSANGQLNEKLFF. In DNA, the CDR3 is TGCAGTGCTAACGGACAGTTAAATGAAAAACTGTTTTTT.

This clonotype was recorded many times. This chain uses TRBV7-9 with TRBJ2-2; 7 bases map to TRBD1. This CDR3 contains 15 residues. Germline CDR1 and CDR2: SEHNR and FQNEAQ (reference sequence). The ends lost 5 bases at V and 0 bases at J; junction bases unmatched: 3. In nucleotides, the CDR3 is TGTGCCAGCAGCCCTCAGGGGGCGAACACCGGGGAGCTGTTTTTT. Its translation is CASSPQGANTGELFF.

This clonotype was detected many times. This sequence joins TRBV27 and TRBJ1-5; TRBD1 agrees at 9 bases. The CDR3 consists of 14 residues. Trimming removed 6 bases from V and 4 bases from J; junction bases left unmatched: 4. The germline CDR1 and CDR2 sequences are MNHEY and SMNVEV (reference sequence). The chain's CDR3 is CASRQGTGNQPQHF. CDR3 DNA sequence: TGTGCCAGCAGACAAGGGACAGGGAATCAGCCCCAGCATTTT.

This clonotype was seen at least ten times. The chain has TRBV7-8 and TRBJ1-5; a weak D match, TRBD1 (5 bases). This CDR3 is built from 15 residues. Germline V CDR1 and CDR2: SGHVS, FQNEAQ. Between the trimmed V and J ends, which lost 6 bases and 1 base, there was a span of 13 bases. The CDR3, as DNA: TGTGCCAGCAGTCGGCTCGGGACGAGCAATCAGCCCCAGCATTTT. Translated, it gives CASSRLGTSNQPQHF. Drawing the rest from reference TRBV7-8 and TRBJ1-5, the complete variable domain is GAGVSQSPRYKVAKRGQDVALRCDPISGHVSLFWYQQALGQGPEFLTYFQNEAQLDKSGLPSDRFFAERPEGSVSTLKIQRTQQEDSAVYLCASSRLGTSNQPQHFGDGTRLSIL.

The sample holds a few counts of this clonotype. The chain recombines TRBV2 with TRBJ1-2; 8 bases map to TRBD1. J gave up 8 bases and V 5 bases, and 7 bases lay outside the gene matches. The CDR3 spans 13 residues. Germline V gene lookup returns CDR1 SNHLY and CDR2 FYNNEI. CDR3 DNA: TGTGCCAGCAGTCGGGACAGGTTTGAAGGCTACACCTTC. This encodes CASSRDRFEGYTF.

This clonotype was observed a handful of times. J is TRBJ2-5 and V is TRBV19; D ambiguous. This CDR3 has 14 residues. V gave up 1 base and J gave up 5 bases, with 11 bases separating them. From germline, CDR1 is LNHDA and CDR2 SQIVND (reference sequence). The CDR3 DNA reads as TGTGCCAGTAGTATAGGGCAGGTGGACGAGACCCAGTACTTC. This translates into CASSIGQVDETQYF.

This clonotype was picked up one time. A much more abundant neighbour one base away suggests this may be a read error. V gene TRBV6-2 or TRBV6-3 combines with J gene TRBJ1-2; D gene ambiguous. Germline values: CDR1 MNHEY, CDR2 SVGEGT. The CDR3 length is 13 residues. CDR3 DNA sequence: TGTGCCAGCAGTTACGGGTCAGCCGAGCTTAACAGCTTC. This codes for CASSYGSAELNSF.

Ten or more counts support this clonotype. V is TRBV12-3 or TRBV12-4 and J is TRBJ1-5; D uncertain. Trimming took 0 bases from V and 7 from J, leaving 16 bases between them. This CDR3 comprises 16 residues. CDR3: CASSLAGRTSGQPQHF. The CDR3, as DNA: TGTGCCAGCAGTTTAGCAGGCCGTACTTCAGGCCAGCCCCAGCATTTT.

This clonotype was observed a single time. This may be a read error, as it is one base from a much larger clone. The rearrangement joins TRBV11-2 to TRBJ2-5, with 7 bases lining up with TRBD2. With 7 bases clipped from V and 1 base from J, the junction kept 9 bases outside the gene matches. Germline values: CDR1 SGHAT, CDR2 FQNNGV. The CDR3 sequence is 15 residues long. For the CDR3, the DNA is TGTGCCAGCACCTCTTCTAGCGGCTCCCAAGAGACCCAGTACTTC. Amino acid sequence: CASTSSSGSQETQYF.

This clonotype was picked up many times. The chain employs TRBV7-2 and TRBJ1-1; D is possibly TRBD1 (6 bases). The CDR3 length is 13 residues. Germline assignment: CDR1 SGHTA and CDR2 FQGNSA. V lost 3 bases and J lost 4, with 9 bases in between. The CDR3 region has the DNA TGTGCCAGCAGCTTCCAGGGGATCACTGAAGCTTTCTTT. Its protein is CASSFQGITEAFF.

CDR3 sequence: CASSQFFNGYTF. DNA for the CDR3: TGTGCCAGCAGCCAATTCTTCAATGGCTACACCTTC. J is TRBJ1-2 and V is TRBV14, with D uncertain. The V and J ends lost 2 bases and 6 bases respectively, with 7 bases between them. This CDR3 comprises 12 residues. Germline CDR1 is SGHDN and CDR2 is FVKESK.

In this sample, this clonotype turned up many times. This sequence joins TRBV7-2 and TRBJ2-7; 8 nucleotides agree with TRBD1. Unmatched junction bases numbered 4, after V lost 3 bases and J lost 3 bases. The CDR3 spans 14 residues. The germline V gene has CDR1 SGHTA and CDR2 FQGNSA. The CDR3 region is CASSFWDRYYEQYF. The CDR3 nucleotides are TGTGCCAGCAGCTTTTGGGACAGGTACTACGAGCAGTACTTC.

This clonotype was detected ten times or more. The chain joins TRBV12-3 or TRBV12-4 to TRBJ2-2; D not certain. CDR3 length: 15 residues. Trimming left V 6 bases short and J 0 bases short, with 11 bases between. The CDR3 sequence is CASRFRDANTGELFF. CDR3 sequence (DNA): TGTGCCAGCAGGTTTAGAGACGCGAACACCGGGGAGCTGTTTTTT.

This clonotype was observed a few times. This chain links TRBV19 with TRBJ2-3, with 7 bases aligning to TRBD2. Germline V lookup: CDR1 LNHDA, CDR2 SQIVND (reference sequence). The CDR3 has 15 residues. J lost 5 bases, V lost 7 bases, and 12 bases had no gene match. In DNA form, the CDR3 reads TGTGCCAGTACCCCTTCGGGAGGAAAGGGAGATACGCAGTATTTT. Amino acid sequence: CASTPSGGKGDTQYF.